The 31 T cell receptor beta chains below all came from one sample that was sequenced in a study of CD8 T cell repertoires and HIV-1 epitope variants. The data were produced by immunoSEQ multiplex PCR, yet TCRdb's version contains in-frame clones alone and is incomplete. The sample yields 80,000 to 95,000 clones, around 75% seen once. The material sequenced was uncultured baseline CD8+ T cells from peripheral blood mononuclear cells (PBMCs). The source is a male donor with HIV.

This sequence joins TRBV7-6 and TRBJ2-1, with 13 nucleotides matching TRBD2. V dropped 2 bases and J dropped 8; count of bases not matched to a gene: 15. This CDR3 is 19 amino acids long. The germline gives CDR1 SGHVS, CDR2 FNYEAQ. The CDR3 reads CASSLSWRTSGGARDEQFF. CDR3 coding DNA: TGTGCCAGCAGCTTAAGTTGGCGCACTAGCGGGGGGGCCCGCGATGAGCAGTTCTTC. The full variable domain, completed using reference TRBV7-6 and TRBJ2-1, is GAGVSQSPRYKVTKRGQDVALRCDPISGHVSLYWYRQALGQGPEFLTYFNYEAQQDKSGLPNDRFSAERPEGSISTLTIQRTEQRDSAMYRCASSLSWRTSGGARDEQFFGPGTRLTVL.

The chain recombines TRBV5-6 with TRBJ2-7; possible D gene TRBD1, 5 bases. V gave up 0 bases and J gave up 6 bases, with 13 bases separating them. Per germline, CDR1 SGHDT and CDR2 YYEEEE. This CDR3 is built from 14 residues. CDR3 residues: CASSLVGRAGEQYF. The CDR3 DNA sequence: TGTGCCAGCAGCTTGGTGGGCAGGGCAGGCGAGCAGTACTTC. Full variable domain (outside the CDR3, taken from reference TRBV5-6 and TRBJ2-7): DAGVTQSPTHLIKTRGQQVTLRCSPKSGHDTVSWYQQALGQGPQFIFQYYEEEERQRGNFPDRFSGHQFPNYSSELNVNALLLGDSALYLCASSLVGRAGEQYFGPGTRLTVT.

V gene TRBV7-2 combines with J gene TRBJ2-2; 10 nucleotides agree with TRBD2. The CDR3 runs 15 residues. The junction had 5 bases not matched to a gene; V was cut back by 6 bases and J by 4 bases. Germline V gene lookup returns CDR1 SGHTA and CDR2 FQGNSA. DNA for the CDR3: TGTGCCAGCAGACGGACTAGCGGAGTCACCGGGGAGCTGTTTTTT. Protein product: CASRRTSGVTGELFF.

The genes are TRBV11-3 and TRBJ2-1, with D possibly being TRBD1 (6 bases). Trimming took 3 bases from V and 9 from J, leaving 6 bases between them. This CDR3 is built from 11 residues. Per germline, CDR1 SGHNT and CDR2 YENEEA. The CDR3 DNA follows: TGTGCCAGCAGCTTGGGGGCTGAGCAGTTCTTC. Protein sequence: CASSLGAEQFF. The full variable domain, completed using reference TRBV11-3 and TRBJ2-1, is EAGVVQSPRYKIIEKKQPVAFWCNPISGHNTLYWYLQNLGQGPELLIRYENEEAVDDSQLPKDRFSAERLKGVDSTLKIQPAELGDSAVYLCASSLGAEQFFGPGTRLTVL.

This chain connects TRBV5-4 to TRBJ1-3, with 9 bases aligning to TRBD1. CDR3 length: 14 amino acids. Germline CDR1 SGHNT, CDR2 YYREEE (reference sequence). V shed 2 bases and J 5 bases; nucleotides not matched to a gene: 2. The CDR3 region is CASSFGTGRNTIYF. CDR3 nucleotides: TGTGCCAGCAGCTTCGGGACAGGGAGAAACACCATATATTTT.

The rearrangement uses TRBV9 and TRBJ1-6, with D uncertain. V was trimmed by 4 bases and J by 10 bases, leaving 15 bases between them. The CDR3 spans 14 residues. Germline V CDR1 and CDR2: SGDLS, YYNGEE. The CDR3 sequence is CASSPPGLYSPLHF. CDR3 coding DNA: TGTGCCAGCAGCCCCCCCGGGTTATACTCACCCCTCCACTTT.

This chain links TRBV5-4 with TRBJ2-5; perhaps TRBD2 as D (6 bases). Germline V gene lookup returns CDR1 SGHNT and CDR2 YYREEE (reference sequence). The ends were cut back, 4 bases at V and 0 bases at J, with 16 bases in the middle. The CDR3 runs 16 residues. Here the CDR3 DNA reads TGTGCCAGCAGCCCCTCTCCCAAGCGGGACCAAGAGACCCAGTACTTC. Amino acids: CASSPSPKRDQETQYF.

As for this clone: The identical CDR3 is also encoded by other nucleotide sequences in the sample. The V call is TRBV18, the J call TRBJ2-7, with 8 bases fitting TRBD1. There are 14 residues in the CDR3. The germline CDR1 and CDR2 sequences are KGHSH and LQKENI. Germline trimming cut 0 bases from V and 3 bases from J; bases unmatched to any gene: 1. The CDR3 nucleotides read TGTGCCAGCTCACCACCGACAGGGGTCTACGAGCAGTACTTC. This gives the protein CASSPPTGVYEQYF.

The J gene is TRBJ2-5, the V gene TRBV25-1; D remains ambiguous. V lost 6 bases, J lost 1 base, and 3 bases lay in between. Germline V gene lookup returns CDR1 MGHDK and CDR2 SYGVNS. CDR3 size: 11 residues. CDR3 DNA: TGTGCCAGCAGGATCCAAGAGACCCAGTACTTC. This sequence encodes CASRIQETQYF. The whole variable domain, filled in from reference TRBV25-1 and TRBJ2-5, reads EADIYQTPRYLVIGTGKKITLECSQTMGHDKMYWYQQDPGMELHLIHYSYGVNSTEKGDLSSESTVSRIRTEHFPLTLESARPSHTSQYLCASRIQETQYFGPGTRLLVL.

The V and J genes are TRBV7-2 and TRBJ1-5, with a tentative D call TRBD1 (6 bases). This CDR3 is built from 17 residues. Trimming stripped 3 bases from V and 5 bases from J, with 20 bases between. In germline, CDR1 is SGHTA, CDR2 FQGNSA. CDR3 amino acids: CASSFSRGARFDQPQHF. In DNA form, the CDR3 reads TGTGCCAGCAGCTTCTCCCGGGGGGCGCGCTTTGATCAGCCCCAGCATTTT.

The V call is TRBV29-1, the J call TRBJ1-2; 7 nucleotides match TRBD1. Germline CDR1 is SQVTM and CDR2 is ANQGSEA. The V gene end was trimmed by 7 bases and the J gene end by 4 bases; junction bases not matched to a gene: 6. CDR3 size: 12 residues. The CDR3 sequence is CSDRDSSYGYTF. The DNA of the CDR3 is TGCAGCGACAGGGACAGCTCCTATGGCTACACCTTC.

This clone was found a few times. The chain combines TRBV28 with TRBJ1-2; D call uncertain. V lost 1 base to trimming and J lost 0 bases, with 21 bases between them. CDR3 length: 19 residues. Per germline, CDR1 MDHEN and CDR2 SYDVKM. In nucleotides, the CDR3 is TGTGCCAGCAGTTTATTCGCCCTTAGCCCACAGTCTCCTAACTATGGCTACACCTTC. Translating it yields CASSLFALSPQSPNYGYTF.

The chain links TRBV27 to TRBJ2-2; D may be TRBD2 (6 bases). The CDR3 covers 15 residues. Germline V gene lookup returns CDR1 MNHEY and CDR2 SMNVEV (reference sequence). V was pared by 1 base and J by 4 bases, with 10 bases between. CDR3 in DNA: TGTGCCAGCAGTTTATATGCGCGGGGCACCGGGGAGCTGTTTTTT. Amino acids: CASSLYARGTGELFF.

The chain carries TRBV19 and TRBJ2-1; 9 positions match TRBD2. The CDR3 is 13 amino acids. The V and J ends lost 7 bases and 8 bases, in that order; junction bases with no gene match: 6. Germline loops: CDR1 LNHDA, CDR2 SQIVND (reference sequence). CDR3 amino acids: CASKDSGRYEQFF. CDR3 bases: TGTGCCAGTAAGGATAGCGGGAGATATGAGCAGTTCTTC.

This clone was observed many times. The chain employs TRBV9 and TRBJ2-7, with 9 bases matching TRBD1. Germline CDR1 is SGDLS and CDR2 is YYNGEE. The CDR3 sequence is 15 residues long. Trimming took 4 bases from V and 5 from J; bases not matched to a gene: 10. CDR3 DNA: TGTGCCAGCAGCCCAGAGGGGGGGACAGGGAACGAGCAGTACTTC. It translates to CASSPEGGTGNEQYF.

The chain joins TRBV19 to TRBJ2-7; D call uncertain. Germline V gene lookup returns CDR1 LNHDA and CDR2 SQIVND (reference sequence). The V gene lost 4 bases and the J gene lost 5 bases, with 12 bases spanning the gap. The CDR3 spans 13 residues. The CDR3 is CASSNSRLNEQYF. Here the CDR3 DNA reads TGTGCCAGTAGTAACTCCCGTCTGAACGAGCAGTACTTC.

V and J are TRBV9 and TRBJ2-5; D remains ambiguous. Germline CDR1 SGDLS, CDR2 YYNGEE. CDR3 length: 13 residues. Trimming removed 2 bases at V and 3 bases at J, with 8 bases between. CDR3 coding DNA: TGTGCCAGCAGCGTCCAAGAAGAAGAGACCCAGTACTTC. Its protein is CASSVQEEETQYF.

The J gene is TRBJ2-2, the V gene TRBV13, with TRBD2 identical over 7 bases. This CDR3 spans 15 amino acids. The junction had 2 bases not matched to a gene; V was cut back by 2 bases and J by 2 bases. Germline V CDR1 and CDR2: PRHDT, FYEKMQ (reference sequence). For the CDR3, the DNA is TGTGCCAGCAGCTTACCGGGACTAAACACCGGGGAGCTGTTTTTT. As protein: CASSLPGLNTGELFF.

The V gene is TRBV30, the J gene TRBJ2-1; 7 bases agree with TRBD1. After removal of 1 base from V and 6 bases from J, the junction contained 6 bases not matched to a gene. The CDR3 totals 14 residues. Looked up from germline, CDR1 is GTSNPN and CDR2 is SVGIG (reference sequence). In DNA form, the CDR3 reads TGTGCCTGGAGTGAGCTGGACAGGTTCAATGAGCAGTTCTTC. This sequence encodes CAWSELDRFNEQFF.

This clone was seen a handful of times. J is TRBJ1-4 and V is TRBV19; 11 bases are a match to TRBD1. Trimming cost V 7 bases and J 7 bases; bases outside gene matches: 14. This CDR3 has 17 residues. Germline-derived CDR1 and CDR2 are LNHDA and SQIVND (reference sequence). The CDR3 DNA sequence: TGTGCCAGTACCCTCGGACAGGGGGCGCGTCTAGGTGAAAAACTGTTTTTT. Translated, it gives CASTLGQGARLGEKLFF.

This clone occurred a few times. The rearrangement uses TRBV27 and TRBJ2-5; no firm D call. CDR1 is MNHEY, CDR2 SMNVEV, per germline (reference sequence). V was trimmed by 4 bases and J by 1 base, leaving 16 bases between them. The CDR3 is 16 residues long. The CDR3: CASSSGLERFQETQYF. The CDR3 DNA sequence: TGTGCCAGCAGTTCGGGCCTCGAGCGCTTCCAAGAGACCCAGTACTTC.

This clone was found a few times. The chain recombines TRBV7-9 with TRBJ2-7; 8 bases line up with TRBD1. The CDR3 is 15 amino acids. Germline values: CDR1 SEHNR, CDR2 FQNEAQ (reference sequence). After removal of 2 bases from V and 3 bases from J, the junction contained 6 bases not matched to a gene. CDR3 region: CASSLSRTGSYEQYF. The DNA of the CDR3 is TGTGCCAGCAGCTTATCCAGGACAGGGAGCTACGAGCAGTACTTC.

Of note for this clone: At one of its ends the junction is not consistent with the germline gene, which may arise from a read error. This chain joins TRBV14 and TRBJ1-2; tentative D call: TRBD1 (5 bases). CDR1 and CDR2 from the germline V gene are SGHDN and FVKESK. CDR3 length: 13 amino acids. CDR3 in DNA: TGTGCCAGCAGCCAGACCGGGACCCCTGGCTTCTTCTTC. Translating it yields CASSQTGTPGFFF.

The CDR3 region is CASSSRGGGETQYF. The DNA for the CDR3 is TGTGCCAGCAGTTCCCGGGGGGGCGGGGAGACCCAGTACTTC. This sequence joins TRBV6-6 and TRBJ2-5; 8 nucleotides agree with TRBD2. Looked up from germline, CDR1 is MNHNY and CDR2 is SVGAGI (reference sequence). The CDR3 length is 14 residues. The J segment lost 5 bases and the V segment lost 4 bases, leaving 6 bases of the junction unmatched.

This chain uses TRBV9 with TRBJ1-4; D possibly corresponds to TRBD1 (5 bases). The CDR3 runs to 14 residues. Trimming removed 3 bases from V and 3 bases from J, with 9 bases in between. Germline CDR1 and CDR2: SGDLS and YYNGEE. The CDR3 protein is CASSEQASNEKLFF. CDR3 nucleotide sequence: TGTGCCAGCAGCGAACAGGCGTCTAATGAAAAACTGTTTTTT.

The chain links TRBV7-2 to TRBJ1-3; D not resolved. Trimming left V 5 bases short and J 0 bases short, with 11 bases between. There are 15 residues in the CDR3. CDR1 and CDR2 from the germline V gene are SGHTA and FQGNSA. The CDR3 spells CASSPYMSSGNTIYF. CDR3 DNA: TGTGCCAGCAGCCCATACATGAGCTCTGGAAACACCATATATTTT.

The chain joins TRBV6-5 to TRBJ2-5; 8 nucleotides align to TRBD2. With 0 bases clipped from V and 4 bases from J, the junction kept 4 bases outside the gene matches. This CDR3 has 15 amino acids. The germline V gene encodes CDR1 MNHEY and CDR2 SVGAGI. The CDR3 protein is CASSYSGGAPETQYF. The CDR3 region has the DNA TGTGCCAGCAGTTACTCCGGGGGGGCGCCAGAGACCCAGTACTTC.

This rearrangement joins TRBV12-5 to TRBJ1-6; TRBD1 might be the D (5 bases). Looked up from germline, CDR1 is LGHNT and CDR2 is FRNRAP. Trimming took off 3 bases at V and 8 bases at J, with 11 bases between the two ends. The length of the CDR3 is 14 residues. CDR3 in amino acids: CASGFRQTDSPLHF. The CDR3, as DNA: TGTGCTAGTGGTTTTAGACAGACGGATTCACCCCTCCACTTT.

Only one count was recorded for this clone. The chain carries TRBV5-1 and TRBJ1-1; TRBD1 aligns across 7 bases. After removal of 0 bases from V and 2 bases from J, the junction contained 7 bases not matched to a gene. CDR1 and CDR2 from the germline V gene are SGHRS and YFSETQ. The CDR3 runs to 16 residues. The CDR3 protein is CASSLEGTVLNTEAFF. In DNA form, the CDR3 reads TGCGCCAGCAGCTTGGAGGGGACAGTATTAAACACTGAAGCTTTCTTT.

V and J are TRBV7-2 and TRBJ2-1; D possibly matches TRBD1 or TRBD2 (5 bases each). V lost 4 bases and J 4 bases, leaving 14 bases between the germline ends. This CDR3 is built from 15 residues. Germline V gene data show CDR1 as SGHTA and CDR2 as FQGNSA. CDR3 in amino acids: CASSSPQGGYNEQFF. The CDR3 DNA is TGTGCCAGCAGCTCCCCCCAGGGCGGGTACAATGAGCAGTTCTTC. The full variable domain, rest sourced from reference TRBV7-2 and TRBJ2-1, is GAGVSQSPSNKVTEKGKDVELRCDPISGHTALYWYRQSLGQGLEFLIYFQGNSAPDKSGLPSDRFSAERTGGSVSTLTIQRTQQEDSAVYLCASSSPQGGYNEQFFGPGTRLTVL.

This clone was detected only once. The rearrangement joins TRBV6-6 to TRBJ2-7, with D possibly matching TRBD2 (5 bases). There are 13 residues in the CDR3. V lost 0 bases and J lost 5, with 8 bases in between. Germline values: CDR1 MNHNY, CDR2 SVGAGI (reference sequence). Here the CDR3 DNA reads TGTGCCAGCAGTTACTCTGGAGGACACGAGCAGTACTTC. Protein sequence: CASSYSGGHEQYF.